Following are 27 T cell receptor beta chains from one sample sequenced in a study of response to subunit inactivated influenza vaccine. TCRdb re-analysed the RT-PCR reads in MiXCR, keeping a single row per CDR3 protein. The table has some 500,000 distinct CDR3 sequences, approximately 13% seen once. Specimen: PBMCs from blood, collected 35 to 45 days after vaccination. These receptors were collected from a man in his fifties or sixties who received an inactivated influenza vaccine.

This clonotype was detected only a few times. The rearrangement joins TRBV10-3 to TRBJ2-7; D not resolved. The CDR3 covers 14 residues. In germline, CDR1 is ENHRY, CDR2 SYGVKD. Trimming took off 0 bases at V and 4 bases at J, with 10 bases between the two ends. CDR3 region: CAISESLRRYEQYF. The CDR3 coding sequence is TGTGCCATCAGTGAGTCGCTTAGGAGATACGAGCAGTACTTC.

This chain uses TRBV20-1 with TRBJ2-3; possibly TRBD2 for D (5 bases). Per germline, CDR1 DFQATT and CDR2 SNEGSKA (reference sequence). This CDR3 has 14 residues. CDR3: CTVIALSGTDTQYF. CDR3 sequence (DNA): TGCACTGTAATAGCGCTTTCTGGCACAGATACGCAGTATTTT.

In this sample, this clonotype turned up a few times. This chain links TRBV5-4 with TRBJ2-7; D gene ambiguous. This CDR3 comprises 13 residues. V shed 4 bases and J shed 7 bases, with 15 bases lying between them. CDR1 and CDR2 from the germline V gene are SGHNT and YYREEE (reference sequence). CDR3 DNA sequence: TGTGCCAGCAGCCAAAGGGCCCAGCAGGAGCAGTACTTC. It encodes CASSQRAQQEQYF. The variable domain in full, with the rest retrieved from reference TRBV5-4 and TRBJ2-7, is ETGVTQSPTHLIKTRGQQVTLRCSSQSGHNTVSWYQQALGQGPQFIFQYYREEENGRGNFPPRFSGLQFPNYSSELNVNALELDDSALYLCASSQRAQQEQYFGPGTRLTVT.

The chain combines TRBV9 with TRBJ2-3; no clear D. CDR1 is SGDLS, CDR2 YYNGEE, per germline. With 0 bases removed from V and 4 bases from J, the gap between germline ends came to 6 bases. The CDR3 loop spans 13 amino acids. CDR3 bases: TGTGCCAGCAGCGTAGCTAGGGCAGATACGCAGTATTTT. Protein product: CASSVARADTQYF.

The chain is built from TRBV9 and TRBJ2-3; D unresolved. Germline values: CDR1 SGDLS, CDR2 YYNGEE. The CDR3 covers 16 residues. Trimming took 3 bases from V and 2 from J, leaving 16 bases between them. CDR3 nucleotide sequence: TGTGCCAGCAGCGACCCCATAGCCCCCACCACAGATACGCAGTATTTT. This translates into CASSDPIAPTTDTQYF.

CDR3 coding DNA: TGTGCCAGCAGCTCGAGTGGGGCTAGCTATTCCTACGAGCAGTACTTC. Translated, it gives CASSSSGASYSYEQYF. V and J are TRBV7-9 and TRBJ2-7; D assignment may be TRBD1 or TRBD2 (5 bases each). Germline values: CDR1 SEHNR, CDR2 FQNEAQ (reference sequence). The CDR3 has 16 amino acids. V was trimmed by 4 bases and J by 1 base, leaving 17 bases between them.

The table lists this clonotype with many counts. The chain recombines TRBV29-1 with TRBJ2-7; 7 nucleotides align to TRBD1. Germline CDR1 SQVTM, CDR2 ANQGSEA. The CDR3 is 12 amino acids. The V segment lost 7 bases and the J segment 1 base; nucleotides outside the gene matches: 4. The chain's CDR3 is CSATGQSYEQYF. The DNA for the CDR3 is TGCAGCGCCACGGGACAGTCCTACGAGCAGTACTTC.

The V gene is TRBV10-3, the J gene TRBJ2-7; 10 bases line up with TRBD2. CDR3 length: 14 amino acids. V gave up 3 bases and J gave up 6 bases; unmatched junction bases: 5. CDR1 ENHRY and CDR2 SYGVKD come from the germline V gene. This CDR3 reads CAISDPGLAAEQYF. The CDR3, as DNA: TGTGCCATCAGTGACCCAGGACTAGCGGCCGAGCAGTACTTC.

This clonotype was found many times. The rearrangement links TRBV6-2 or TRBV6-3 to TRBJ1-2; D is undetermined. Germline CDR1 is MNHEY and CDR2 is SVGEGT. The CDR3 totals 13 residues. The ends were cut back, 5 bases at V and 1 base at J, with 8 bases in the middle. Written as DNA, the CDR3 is TGTGCCAGCAGTGACAAGGATAACTATGGCTACACCTTC. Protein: CASSDKDNYGYTF.

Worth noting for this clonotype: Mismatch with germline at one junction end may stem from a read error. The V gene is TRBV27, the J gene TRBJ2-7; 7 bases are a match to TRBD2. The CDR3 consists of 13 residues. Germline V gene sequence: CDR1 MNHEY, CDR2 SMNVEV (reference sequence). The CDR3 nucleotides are TGTGCCAGCAGTTTTGGCGGGGACTACGAGAAGTACTTC. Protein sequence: CASSFGGDYEKYF.

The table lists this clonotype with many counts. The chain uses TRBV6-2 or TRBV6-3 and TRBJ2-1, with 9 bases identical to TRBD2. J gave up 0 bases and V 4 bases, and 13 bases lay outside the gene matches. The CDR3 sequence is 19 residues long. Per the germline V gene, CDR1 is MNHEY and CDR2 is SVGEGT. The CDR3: CASSFRTSAIMSSYNEQFF. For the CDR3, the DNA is TGTGCCAGCAGTTTCCGGACTAGCGCAATCATGTCCTCCTACAATGAGCAGTTCTTC.

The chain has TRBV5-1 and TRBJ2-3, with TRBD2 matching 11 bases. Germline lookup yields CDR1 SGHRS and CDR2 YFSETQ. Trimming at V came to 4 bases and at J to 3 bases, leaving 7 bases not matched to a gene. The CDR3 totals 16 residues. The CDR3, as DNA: TGCGCCAGCAGCGGGGGCACTAGCGGGGGTACAGATACGCAGTATTTT. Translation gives CASSGGTSGGTDTQYF.

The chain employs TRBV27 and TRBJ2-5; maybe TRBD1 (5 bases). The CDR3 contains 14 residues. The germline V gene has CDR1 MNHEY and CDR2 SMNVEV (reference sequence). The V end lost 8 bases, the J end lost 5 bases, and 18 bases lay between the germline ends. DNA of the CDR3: TGTGCCAGCTCAAGGGCGCAGGGCCAGGAGACCCAGTACTTC. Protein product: CASSRAQGQETQYF.

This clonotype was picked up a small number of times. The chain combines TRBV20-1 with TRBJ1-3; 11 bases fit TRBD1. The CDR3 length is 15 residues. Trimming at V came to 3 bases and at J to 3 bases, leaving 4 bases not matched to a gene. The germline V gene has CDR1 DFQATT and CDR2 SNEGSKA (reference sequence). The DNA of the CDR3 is TGCAGTGCTAGCCCGGGACAGGGGGTTGGAAACACCATATATTTT. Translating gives CSASPGQGVGNTIYF.

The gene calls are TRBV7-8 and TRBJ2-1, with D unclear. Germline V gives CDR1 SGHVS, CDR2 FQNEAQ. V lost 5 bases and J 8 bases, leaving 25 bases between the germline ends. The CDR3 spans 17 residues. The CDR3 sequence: CASSLRAGAVLDHEQFF. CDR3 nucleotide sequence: TGTGCCAGCAGCCTAAGGGCAGGAGCAGTCCTGGACCATGAGCAGTTCTTC.

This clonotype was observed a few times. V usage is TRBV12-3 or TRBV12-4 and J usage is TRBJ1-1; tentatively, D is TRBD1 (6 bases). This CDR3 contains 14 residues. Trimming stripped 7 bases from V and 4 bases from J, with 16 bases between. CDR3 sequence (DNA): TGTGCCAGCACCCACAGGGAGGGGAGCACTGAAGCTTTCTTT. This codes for CASTHREGSTEAFF.

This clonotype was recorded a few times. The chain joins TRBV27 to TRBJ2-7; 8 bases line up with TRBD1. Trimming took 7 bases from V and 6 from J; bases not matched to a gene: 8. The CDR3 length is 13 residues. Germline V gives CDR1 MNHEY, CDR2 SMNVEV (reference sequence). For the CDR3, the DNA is TGTGCCAGCACCCACCGACAGGGGCTCGAGCAGTACTTC. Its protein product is CASTHRQGLEQYF.

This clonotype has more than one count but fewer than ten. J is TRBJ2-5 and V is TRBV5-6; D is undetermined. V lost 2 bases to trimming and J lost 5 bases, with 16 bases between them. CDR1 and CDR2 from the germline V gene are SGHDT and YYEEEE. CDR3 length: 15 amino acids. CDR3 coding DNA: TGTGCCAGCAGCTTATTGGTTTTCGCAGTTGAGACCCAGTACTTC. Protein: CASSLLVFAVETQYF.

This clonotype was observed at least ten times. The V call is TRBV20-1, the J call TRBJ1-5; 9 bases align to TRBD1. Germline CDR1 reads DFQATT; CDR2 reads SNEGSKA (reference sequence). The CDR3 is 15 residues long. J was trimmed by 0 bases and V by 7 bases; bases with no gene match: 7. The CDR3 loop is CSGTGQGLSNQPQHF. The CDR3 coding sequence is TGCAGTGGTACTGGACAGGGGCTTAGCAATCAGCCCCAGCATTTT.

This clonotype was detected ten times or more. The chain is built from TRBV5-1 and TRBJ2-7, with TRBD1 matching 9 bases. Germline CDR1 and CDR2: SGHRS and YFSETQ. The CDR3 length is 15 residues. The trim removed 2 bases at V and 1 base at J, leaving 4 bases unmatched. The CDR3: CASSLQGAGSYEQYF. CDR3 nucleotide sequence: TGCGCCAGCAGCTTACAGGGGGCGGGGTCCTACGAGCAGTACTTC.

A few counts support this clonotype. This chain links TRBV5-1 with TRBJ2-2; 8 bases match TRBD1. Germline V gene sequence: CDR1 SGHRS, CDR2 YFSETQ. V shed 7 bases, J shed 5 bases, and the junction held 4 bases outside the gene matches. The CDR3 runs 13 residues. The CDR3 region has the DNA TGCGCCAGCGGCCGACAGGGGACCGGGGAGCTGTTTTTT. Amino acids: CASGRQGTGELFF.

In DNA form, the CDR3 reads TGTGCCAGCAACACCGGGACAGGGCCCTACGAGCAGTACTTC. Protein: CASNTGTGPYEQYF. The rearrangement joins TRBV28 to TRBJ2-7; TRBD1 matches at 9 bases. V was clipped by 7 bases and J by 2 bases; unmatched bases: 6. CDR1 is MDHEN and CDR2 is SYDVKM in the germline V gene. The CDR3 sequence is 14 residues long.

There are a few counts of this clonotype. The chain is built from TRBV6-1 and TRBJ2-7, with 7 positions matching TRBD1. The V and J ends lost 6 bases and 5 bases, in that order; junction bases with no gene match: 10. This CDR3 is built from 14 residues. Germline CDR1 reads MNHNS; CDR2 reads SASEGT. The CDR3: CASRKPGQTDEQYF. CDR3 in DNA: TGTGCCAGCAGAAAACCGGGACAGACGGACGAGCAGTACTTC.

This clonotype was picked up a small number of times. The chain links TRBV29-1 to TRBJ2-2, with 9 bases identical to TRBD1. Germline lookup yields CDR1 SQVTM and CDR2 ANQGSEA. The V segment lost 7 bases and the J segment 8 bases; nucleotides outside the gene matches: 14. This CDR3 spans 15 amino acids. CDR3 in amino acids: CSASPGQGTPGELFF. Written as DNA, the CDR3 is TGCAGCGCTTCTCCGGGACAGGGAACACCGGGGGAGCTGTTTTTT.

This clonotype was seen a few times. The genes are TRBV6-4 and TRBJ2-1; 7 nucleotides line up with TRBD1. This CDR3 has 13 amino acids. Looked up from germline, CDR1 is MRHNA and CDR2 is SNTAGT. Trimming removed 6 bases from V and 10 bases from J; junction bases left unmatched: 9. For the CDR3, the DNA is TGTGCCAGCAGCGAAGAGACAGGGTTGGAGCAGTTCTTC. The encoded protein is CASSEETGLEQFF.

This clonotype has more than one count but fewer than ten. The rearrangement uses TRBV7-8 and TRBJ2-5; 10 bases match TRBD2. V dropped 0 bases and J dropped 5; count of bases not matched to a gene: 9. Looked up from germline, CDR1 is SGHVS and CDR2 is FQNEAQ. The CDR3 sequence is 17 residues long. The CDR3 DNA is TGTGCCAGCAGCTTAGCGAGGCTAGCGGGAGCCCGGGAGACCCAGTACTTC. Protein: CASSLARLAGARETQYF.

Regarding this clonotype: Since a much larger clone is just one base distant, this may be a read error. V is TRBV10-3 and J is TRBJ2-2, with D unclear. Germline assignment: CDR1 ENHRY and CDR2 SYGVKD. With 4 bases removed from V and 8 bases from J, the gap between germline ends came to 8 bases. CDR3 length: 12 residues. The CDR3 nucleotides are TGTGCCATCAGTGGACCCGAAGGGGAGCTGTTTTTT. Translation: CAISGPEGELFF.